The 12 T cell receptor beta chains reported below all come from one sample, sequenced in a study of blood T cell repertoires in COVID-19. Sequenced by immunoSEQ multiplex PCR; TCRdb stores in-frame clones only, minus some. The table records 370,000 or so clones, about 80% of them present only once. Sequenced sample: peripheral blood. The receptors stem from a human donor with acute or convalescent COVID-19. The donor label of this sample is uncertain.

V usage is TRBV4-2 and J usage is TRBJ1-2, with 10 nucleotides matching TRBD1. The germline V gene has CDR1 LGHNA and CDR2 YNFKEQ. The CDR3 sequence is 17 residues long. Losses at the gene ends were 0 bases for V and 4 bases for J; bases not matched to a gene: 8. DNA for the CDR3: TGTGCCAGCAGCCAAGATTCCGGCGGGGACAGGGGCTATGGCTACACCTTC. It codes for CASSQDSGGDRGYGYTF.

The chain employs TRBV7-8 and TRBJ1-2, with D possibly matching TRBD1 (6 bases). Germline V gene data show CDR1 as SGHVS and CDR2 as FQNEAQ. The CDR3 is made up of 16 amino acids. The V end was cut by 1 base, the J end by 2 bases, with 14 bases between. DNA of the CDR3: TGTGCCAGCAGCTTAGATCCTTGGCAGGGGAACTATGGCTACACCTTC. Amino acids: CASSLDPWQGNYGYTF.

The chain employs TRBV19 and TRBJ2-1; 12 bases are a match to TRBD2. This CDR3 spans 16 amino acids. After removal of 5 bases from V and 12 bases from J, the junction contained 14 bases not matched to a gene. Germline V CDR1 and CDR2: LNHDA, SQIVND (reference sequence). CDR3 sequence (DNA): TGTGCCAGTAGTCTCGTCGGGGCTAGCGGGAGGGCTGGGCAGTTCTTC. It specifies CASSLVGASGRAGQFF.

Comment on this clone: Other DNA sequences in this specimen translate into the identical CDR3. The CDR3 sequence: CASSLSGTEAFF. CDR3 sequence (DNA): TGTGCCAGCAGTTTAAGCGGCACTGAAGCTTTCTTT. The chain has TRBV12-3 or TRBV12-4 and TRBJ1-1, with no clear D. This CDR3 comprises 12 residues. The ends were cut back, 2 bases at V and 4 bases at J, with 5 bases in the middle.

This clone occurred a few times. The chain is built from TRBV6-4 and TRBJ1-5, with D unresolved. Germline V gene sequence: CDR1 MRHNA, CDR2 SNTAGT. The CDR3 length is 13 residues. V dropped 4 bases and J dropped 7 bases, with 11 bases sitting between them. CDR3 amino acids: CASSGMSGQPQHF. Here the CDR3 DNA reads TGTGCCAGCAGTGGAATGTCTGGCCAGCCCCAGCATTTT.

The rearrangement joins TRBV7-2 to TRBJ2-1, with TRBD2 identical over 16 bases. There are 19 residues in the CDR3. Looked up from germline, CDR1 is SGHTA and CDR2 is FQGNSA. V gave up 0 bases and J gave up 8 bases; unmatched junction bases: 10. DNA of the CDR3: TGTGCCAGCAGCTTAGCGGGGACTAGCGGGAGGGGGACACAATATGAGCAGTTCTTC. Its protein product is CASSLAGTSGRGTQYEQFF.

V and J are TRBV7-8 and TRBJ1-6, with D unresolved. Deletions cut 5 bases from V and 7 bases from J, with 15 bases between. The CDR3 has 15 residues. CDR1 and CDR2 (germline): SGHVS, FQNEAQ. As DNA, the CDR3 is TGTGCCAGCAGCCACCCGGGATCGAGCAATTCACCCCTCCACTTT. Translating it yields CASSHPGSSNSPLHF.

This clone has only one observation. The gene calls are TRBV23-1 and TRBJ2-5; 12 bases agree with TRBD2. TRBV23-1 is designated an ORF whose function remains uncertain. The CDR3 is 18 residues long. The trim removed 2 bases at V and 1 base at J, leaving 8 bases unmatched. The chain's CDR3 is CASSQPTASGRGQETQYF. CDR3 sequence (DNA): TGCGCCAGCAGTCAACCTACAGCTAGCGGGAGGGGCCAAGAGACCCAGTACTTC.

This clone has just a few counts. CDR3 DNA: TGTGCCAGCAGTCACGGGACAGGGGAAGCTGAAAAACTGTTTTTT. Its translation is CASSHGTGEAEKLFF. The rearrangement joins TRBV6-4 to TRBJ1-4; TRBD1 matches 10 bases. With V trimmed by 5 bases and J by 7 bases, 7 bases remained unmatched. The CDR3 loop spans 15 amino acids. Germline V gene data show CDR1 as MRHNA and CDR2 as SNTAGT.

The rearrangement joins TRBV7-9 to TRBJ1-3, with D maybe TRBD1 (6 bases). This CDR3 spans 16 amino acids. Trimming stripped 5 bases from V and 5 bases from J, with 19 bases between. Per germline, CDR1 SEHNR and CDR2 FQNEAQ (reference sequence). CDR3 in DNA: TGTGCCAGCAGCCCGCGCTTTGGGGACACGAGAAACACCATATATTTT. This gives the protein CASSPRFGDTRNTIYF. Combining the CDR3 with reference TRBV7-9 and TRBJ1-3 gives the whole variable domain DTGVSQNPRHKITKRGQNVTFRCDPISEHNRLYWYRQTLGQGPEFLTYFQNEAQLEKSRLLSDRFSAERPKGSFSTLEIQRTEQGDSAMYLCASSPRFGDTRNTIYFGEGSWLTVV.

The chain carries TRBV5-6 and TRBJ1-1; the D gene is possibly TRBD1 (5 bases). Trimming removed 1 base from V and 4 bases from J, with 20 bases in between. The CDR3 consists of 17 residues. The V gene's germline CDR1 is SGHDT and CDR2 YYEEEE. The CDR3 coding sequence is TGTGCCAGCAGCTTGTTGGGGGGGAAGAGAGGTGGCACTGAAGCTTTCTTT. This codes for CASSLLGGKRGGTEAFF. Looking up the rest from reference TRBV5-6 and TRBJ1-1 gives the full variable domain: DAGVTQSPTHLIKTRGQQVTLRCSPKSGHDTVSWYQQALGQGPQFIFQYYEEEERQRGNFPDRFSGHQFPNYSSELNVNALLLGDSALYLCASSLLGGKRGGTEAFFGQGTRLTVV.

The chain is built from TRBV5-4 and TRBJ1-2; 7 nucleotides match TRBD1. This CDR3 region has 16 residues. The germline gives CDR1 SGHNT, CDR2 YYREEE (reference sequence). The J segment lost 4 bases and the V segment lost 4 bases, leaving 13 bases of the junction unmatched. CDR3 in amino acids: CASSLVTGRSSYGYTF. CDR3 DNA sequence: TGTGCCAGCAGCCTCGTGACAGGGAGGTCTTCCTATGGCTACACCTTC.